The 19 T cell receptor beta chains below were found in one sample sequenced in a study of cytomegalovirus exposure and HLA in healthy donors. Primers: 60 Vbeta forward and 13 Jbeta reverse. Sequencing was performed with immunoSEQ multiplex PCR; in TCRdb, only in-frame clones are kept and a portion is missing. In the table there are approximately 150,000 clones, under 90% of which are singletons. The source material was PBMCs. These receptors were collected from a male donor in good health and CMV-seronegative.

The genes are TRBV9 and TRBJ2-6; 7 positions agree with TRBD2. The CDR3 covers 19 residues. After removal of 1 base from V and 0 bases from J, the junction contained 10 bases not matched to a gene. The germline V gene encodes CDR1 SGDLS and CDR2 YYNGEE. CDR3 sequence reads: CASSVFASGFYSGANVLTF. The CDR3 DNA reads as TGTGCCAGCAGCGTATTCGCTAGCGGATTCTACTCTGGGGCCAACGTCCTGACTTTC.

The V call is TRBV19, the J call TRBJ1-1, with D tentatively TRBD1 (5 bases). Germline CDR1 reads LNHDA; CDR2 reads SQIVND (reference sequence). V was pared by 9 bases and J by 6 bases, with 17 bases between. The CDR3 contains 13 residues. The CDR3 reads CASETYGAAEAFF. CDR3 coding DNA: TGTGCCAGCGAGACTTATGGGGCCGCTGAAGCTTTCTTT. The full variable domain, completed using reference TRBV19 and TRBJ1-1, is DGGITQSPKYLFRKEGQNVTLSCEQNLNHDAMYWYRQDPGQGLRLIYYSQIVNDFQKGDIAEGYSVSREKKESFPLTVTSAQKNPTAFYLCASETYGAAEAFFGQGTRLTVV.

The chain combines TRBV19 with TRBJ2-3; D unresolved. This CDR3 is built from 13 residues. Deletions cut 3 bases from V and 3 bases from J, with 7 bases between. CDR1 LNHDA and CDR2 SQIVND come from the germline V gene (reference sequence). The CDR3 is CASSIYLTDTQYF. CDR3 coding DNA: TGTGCCAGTAGTATCTACCTTACAGATACGCAGTATTTT.

Only a few counts were recorded for this clone. The V and J genes are TRBV29-1 and TRBJ1-1; D is undetermined. The germline V gene encodes CDR1 SQVTM and CDR2 ANQGSEA. This CDR3 is built from 11 residues. Between the trimmed V and J ends, which lost 4 bases and 8 bases, there was a span of 11 bases. The CDR3, as DNA: TGCAGCGTTGTGGACGGGAGGGAAGCTTTCTTT. The encoded protein is CSVVDGREAFF.

The CDR3 DNA reads as TGCGCCAGCAGCCAAGAAACTAGCGGAGAGGTGGGCGAGCAGTACTTC. Protein: CASSQETSGEVGEQYF. This chain joins TRBV4-3 and TRBJ2-5; 8 bases agree with TRBD2. The end of the DNA is better explained by TRBJ2-7, so the J call may be wrong. The CDR3 contains 16 residues. Germline V CDR1 and CDR2: LGHNA, YSLEER.

DNA of the CDR3: TGTGCCAGCCGTCGGGGGTTTAATTCACCCCTCCACTTT. Translating it yields CASRRGFNSPLHF. The J gene is TRBJ1-6, the V gene TRBV28; perhaps TRBD1 as D (5 bases). Per germline, CDR1 MDHEN and CDR2 SYDVKM. V dropped 8 bases and J dropped 6 bases, with 11 bases sitting between them. This CDR3 contains 13 residues. The full variable domain, with the rest looked up from reference TRBV28 and TRBJ1-6, is DVKVTQSSRYLVKRTGEKVFLECVQDMDHENMFWYRQDPGLGLRLIYFSYDVKMKEKGDIPEGYSVSREKKERFSLILESASTNQTSMYLCASRRGFNSPLHFGNGTRLTVT.

The rearrangement links TRBV7-9 to TRBJ2-5, with 11 bases lining up with TRBD2. This CDR3 is 16 amino acids long. Germline CDR1 and CDR2: SEHNR and FQNEAQ (reference sequence). Losses at the gene ends were 5 bases for V and 4 bases for J; bases not matched to a gene: 9. The CDR3 DNA sequence: TGTGCCAGCAGCCCCCGACTAGCGGGAAGGGGAGAGACCCAGTACTTC. This translates into CASSPRLAGRGETQYF.

The chain links TRBV28 to TRBJ1-1; D is unclear. V was trimmed by 5 bases and J by 1 base, leaving 8 bases between them. The CDR3 runs 13 residues. CDR1 MDHEN and CDR2 SYDVKM come from the germline V gene. CDR3 DNA sequence: TGTGCCAGCAGTCCGAACGGGAACACTGAAGCTTTCTTT. Its protein is CASSPNGNTEAFF. The full variable domain, its missing parts supplied by reference TRBV28 and TRBJ1-1, is DVKVTQSSRYLVKRTGEKVFLECVQDMDHENMFWYRQDPGLGLRLIYFSYDVKMKEKGDIPEGYSVSREKKERFSLILESASTNQTSMYLCASSPNGNTEAFFGQGTRLTVV.

The chain carries TRBV18 and TRBJ1-5, with D maybe TRBD1 (5 bases). CDR3 length: 15 residues. V lost 3 bases to trimming and J lost 3 bases, with 12 bases between them. The germline gives CDR1 KGHSH, CDR2 LQKENI. The CDR3 protein is CASSPPGFHNQPQHF. CDR3 sequence (DNA): TGTGCCAGCTCACCGCCAGGGTTTCACAATCAGCCCCAGCATTTT.

This clone was observed a few times. Other DNA sequences from this sample encode an identical CDR3 as well. The chain joins TRBV2 to TRBJ2-7; a possible D gene is TRBD1 (6 bases). The V end was cut by 1 base, the J end by 0 bases, with 10 bases between. CDR3 size: 15 residues. Germline CDR1 reads SNHLY; CDR2 reads FYNNEI. CDR3 sequence reads: CASSEVQGSSYEQYF. CDR3 in DNA: TGTGCCAGCAGTGAAGTACAGGGCTCCTCCTACGAGCAGTACTTC.

V usage is TRBV5-1 and J usage is TRBJ2-7; D is unclear. CDR3 length: 12 amino acids. The V end was cut by 3 bases, the J end by 0 bases, with 4 bases between. Germline loops: CDR1 SGHRS, CDR2 YFSETQ. The CDR3 DNA follows: TGCGCCAGCAGCTCGTCCTCCTACGAGCAGTACTTC. Its protein product is CASSSSSYEQYF. The complete variable domain, with remaining parts taken from reference TRBV5-1 and TRBJ2-7, reads KAGVTQTPRYLIKTRGQQVTLSCSPISGHRSVSWYQQTPGQGLQFLFEYFSETQRNKGNFPGRFSGRQFSNSRSEMNVSTLELGDSALYLCASSSSSYEQYFGPGTRLTVT.

The genes are TRBV9 and TRBJ2-1; D is perhaps TRBD2 (5 bases). Germline values: CDR1 SGDLS, CDR2 YYNGEE. V dropped 7 bases and J dropped 0 bases, with 11 bases sitting between them. The CDR3 contains 14 residues. CDR3 residues: CASGPAGSYNEQFF. DNA for the CDR3: TGTGCCAGCGGACCTGCGGGCTCCTACAATGAGCAGTTCTTC.

The chain carries TRBV9 and TRBJ2-7; 10 bases map to TRBD1. The germline gives CDR1 SGDLS, CDR2 YYNGEE. The V segment lost 4 bases and the J segment 3 bases; nucleotides outside the gene matches: 4. This CDR3 has 14 residues. This CDR3 reads CASSYRDRGYEQYF. The CDR3, as DNA: TGTGCCAGCAGCTATCGGGACAGGGGCTACGAGCAGTACTTC.

This clone turned up a few times. J is TRBJ2-1 and V is TRBV23-1, with 8 nucleotides matching TRBD1. TRBV23-1 is an ORF, and what it does is uncertain. Unmatched junction bases numbered 22, after V lost 0 bases and J lost 9 bases. The CDR3 extends over 20 amino acids. CDR3 in DNA: TGCGCCAGCAGTCAATCGATGGGCAGGGGCCACACCCAGGACAGGGTTGAGCAGTTCTTC. It codes for CASSQSMGRGHTQDRVEQFF.

The J gene is TRBJ2-5, the V gene TRBV30; D is unclear. Trimming stripped 4 bases from V and 5 bases from J, with 8 bases between. The CDR3 extends over 11 amino acids. CDR1 and CDR2 (germline): GTSNPN, SVGIG (reference sequence). CDR3 bases: TGTGCCTGGACCCACTTCGAGACCCAGTACTTC. Protein sequence: CAWTHFETQYF.

The chain uses TRBV30 and TRBJ1-5, with 8 bases matching TRBD1. J lost 0 bases, V lost 4 bases, and 5 bases had no gene match. The CDR3 is made up of 15 amino acids. Germline V lookup: CDR1 GTSNPN, CDR2 SVGIG (reference sequence). The CDR3 spells CAWTQGAYSNQPQHF. CDR3 bases: TGTGCCTGGACCCAGGGGGCCTATAGCAATCAGCCCCAGCATTTT.

This clone was counted only a few times. The chain couples TRBV13 to TRBJ2-2, with D possibly matching TRBD2 (5 bases). With 0 bases removed from V and 6 bases from J, the gap between germline ends came to 11 bases. The CDR3 spans 15 residues. Germline V gene lookup returns CDR1 PRHDT and CDR2 FYEKMQ (reference sequence). The CDR3 DNA reads TGTGCCAGCAGCTTAGGCACCTACGGGGCCGGGGAGCTGTTTTTT. This translates into CASSLGTYGAGELFF.

The chain joins TRBV19 to TRBJ1-5; no clear D. Germline V gene data show CDR1 as LNHDA and CDR2 as SQIVND (reference sequence). CDR3 length: 15 residues. Trimming removed 7 bases from V and 0 bases from J, with 13 bases in between. The CDR3 DNA is TGTGCCAGTATCCCCGGAGTTCATAGCAATCAGCCCCAGCATTTT. The encoded protein is CASIPGVHSNQPQHF.

This clone occurred a few times. J is TRBJ2-7 and V is TRBV4-1; 10 positions match TRBD1. Germline V gene lookup returns CDR1 MGHRA and CDR2 YSYEKL. This CDR3 is 15 amino acids long. Trimming removed 2 bases from V and 6 bases from J; junction bases left unmatched: 7. In nucleotides, the CDR3 is TGCGCCAGCAGCCAAACCGGGACAGGGGTAGGCGAGCAGTACTTC. Translated, it gives CASSQTGTGVGEQYF.